These T cell receptor beta chains were read from a single sample in a study of vaccination effects on CD4 cells after COVID-19. Generated by immunoSEQ multiplex PCR, the TCRdb table keeps only in-frame clones and is missing some. Of about 31,000 clones listed, roughly 80% were seen once; the top ten hold 5% to 6.5%. No antigen has been identified for these receptors. The sequencing used CD4+ T cells from PBMCs cultured with SARS-CoV-2 spike peptides, collected after COVID-19 vaccination. The source of these receptors is a human donor who received a COVID-19 vaccine. Some clones in this sample may be carry-over from other donors' samples. The CDR3 runs from the conserved cysteine through the conserved F or W. The order of the fields is D gene, clone size, V gene, J gene, CDR3 protein, CDR3 DNA. D genes are given only for firm matches. The size field is filled for only some rows; it gives once, few, many or a size class.

>.|.|TRBV6-1|TRBJ2-3
CASSEVGMEDTQYF
TGTGCCAGCAGTGAAGTCGGGATGGAGGATACGCAGTATTTT
>TRBD1|.|TRBV24-1|TRBJ2-5
CATSGAGGQETQYF
TGTGCCACCAGTGGGGCAGGGGGCCAAGAGACCCAGTACTTC
>.|.|TRBV5-1|TRBJ1-1
CASKEQMNTEAFF
TGCGCCAGCAAGGAACAGATGAACACTGAAGCTTTCTTT
>.|.|TRBV5-1|TRBJ1-2
CASSSNAGTNYGYTF
TGCGCCAGCAGCTCCAACGCGGGGACTAACTATGGCTACACCTTC
>.|few|TRBV19|TRBJ1-3
CASSISSRGSGNTIYF
TGTGCCAGTAGTATATCGTCCCGGGGCTCTGGAAACACCATATATTTT
>.|.|TRBV10-3|TRBJ1-2
CAISEGQGYGYTF
TGTGCCATCAGTGAAGGTCAGGGCTATGGCTACACCTTC
>TRBD2|once|TRBV10-1|TRBJ2-1
CASSLAGYNEQFF
TGCGCCAGCAGCCTAGCGGGTTACAATGAGCAGTTCTTC
>.|.|TRBV10-1|TRBJ2-3
CASSLTSNTDTQYF
TGCGCCAGCAGTTTAACTTCTAACACAGATACGCAGTATTTT
>TRBD2|.|TRBV5-1|TRBJ2-5
CASNRLAGGQETQYF
TGCGCCAGCAACCGACTAGCGGGCGGGCAAGAGACCCAGTACTTC
>.|.|TRBV4-2|TRBJ1-2
CASSQARTTYGYTF
TGTGCCAGCAGCCAAGCGAGGACAACCTATGGCTACACCTTC
>.|.|TRBV7-8|TRBJ2-1
CASSLGGDPYNEQFF
TGTGCCAGCAGCCTAGGGGGGGATCCCTACAATGAGCAGTTCTTC
>TRBD2|.|TRBV4-2|TRBJ2-3
CASSQGGLGTRGTDTQYF
TGTGCCAGCAGCCAAGGGGGGCTAGGGACTAGAGGTACAGATACGCAGTATTTT
>.|.|TRBV7-2|TRBJ2-1
CASSLDTGYNEQFF
TGTGCCAGCAGCTTGGATACAGGCTACAATGAGCAGTTCTTC
>.|.|TRBV4-1|TRBJ2-6
CASSQVGGANVLTF
TGCGCCAGCAGCCAAGTAGGTGGGGCCAACGTCCTGACTTTC
>.|.|TRBV5-1|TRBJ2-1
CASSYESSYNEQFF
TGCGCCAGCAGCTATGAGAGCTCCTACAATGAGCAGTTCTTC
>.|once|TRBV7-7|TRBJ2-1
CASSPAEGRGFNNEQFF
TGTGCCAGCAGCCCGGCGGAGGGCAGGGGTTTTAACAATGAGCAGTTCTTC
>.|.|TRBV5-1|TRBJ2-5
CASSLAGLTQETQYF
TGCGCCAGCAGCTTGGCCGGGCTAACCCAAGAGACCCAGTACTTC